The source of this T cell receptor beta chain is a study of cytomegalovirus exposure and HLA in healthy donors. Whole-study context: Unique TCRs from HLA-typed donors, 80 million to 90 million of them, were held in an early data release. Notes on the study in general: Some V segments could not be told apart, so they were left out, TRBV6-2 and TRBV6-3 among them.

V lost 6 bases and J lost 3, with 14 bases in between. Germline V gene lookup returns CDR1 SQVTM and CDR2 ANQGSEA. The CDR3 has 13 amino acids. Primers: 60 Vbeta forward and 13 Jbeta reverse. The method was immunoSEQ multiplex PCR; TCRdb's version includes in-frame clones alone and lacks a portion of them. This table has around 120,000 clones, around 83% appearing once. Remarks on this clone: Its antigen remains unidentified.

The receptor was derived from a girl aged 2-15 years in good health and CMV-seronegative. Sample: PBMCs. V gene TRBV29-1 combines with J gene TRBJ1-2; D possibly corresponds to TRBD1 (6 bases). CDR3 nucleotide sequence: TGCAGCGTGGAGGACAGCTGGGACTATGGCTACACCTTC. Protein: CSVEDSWDYGYTF.